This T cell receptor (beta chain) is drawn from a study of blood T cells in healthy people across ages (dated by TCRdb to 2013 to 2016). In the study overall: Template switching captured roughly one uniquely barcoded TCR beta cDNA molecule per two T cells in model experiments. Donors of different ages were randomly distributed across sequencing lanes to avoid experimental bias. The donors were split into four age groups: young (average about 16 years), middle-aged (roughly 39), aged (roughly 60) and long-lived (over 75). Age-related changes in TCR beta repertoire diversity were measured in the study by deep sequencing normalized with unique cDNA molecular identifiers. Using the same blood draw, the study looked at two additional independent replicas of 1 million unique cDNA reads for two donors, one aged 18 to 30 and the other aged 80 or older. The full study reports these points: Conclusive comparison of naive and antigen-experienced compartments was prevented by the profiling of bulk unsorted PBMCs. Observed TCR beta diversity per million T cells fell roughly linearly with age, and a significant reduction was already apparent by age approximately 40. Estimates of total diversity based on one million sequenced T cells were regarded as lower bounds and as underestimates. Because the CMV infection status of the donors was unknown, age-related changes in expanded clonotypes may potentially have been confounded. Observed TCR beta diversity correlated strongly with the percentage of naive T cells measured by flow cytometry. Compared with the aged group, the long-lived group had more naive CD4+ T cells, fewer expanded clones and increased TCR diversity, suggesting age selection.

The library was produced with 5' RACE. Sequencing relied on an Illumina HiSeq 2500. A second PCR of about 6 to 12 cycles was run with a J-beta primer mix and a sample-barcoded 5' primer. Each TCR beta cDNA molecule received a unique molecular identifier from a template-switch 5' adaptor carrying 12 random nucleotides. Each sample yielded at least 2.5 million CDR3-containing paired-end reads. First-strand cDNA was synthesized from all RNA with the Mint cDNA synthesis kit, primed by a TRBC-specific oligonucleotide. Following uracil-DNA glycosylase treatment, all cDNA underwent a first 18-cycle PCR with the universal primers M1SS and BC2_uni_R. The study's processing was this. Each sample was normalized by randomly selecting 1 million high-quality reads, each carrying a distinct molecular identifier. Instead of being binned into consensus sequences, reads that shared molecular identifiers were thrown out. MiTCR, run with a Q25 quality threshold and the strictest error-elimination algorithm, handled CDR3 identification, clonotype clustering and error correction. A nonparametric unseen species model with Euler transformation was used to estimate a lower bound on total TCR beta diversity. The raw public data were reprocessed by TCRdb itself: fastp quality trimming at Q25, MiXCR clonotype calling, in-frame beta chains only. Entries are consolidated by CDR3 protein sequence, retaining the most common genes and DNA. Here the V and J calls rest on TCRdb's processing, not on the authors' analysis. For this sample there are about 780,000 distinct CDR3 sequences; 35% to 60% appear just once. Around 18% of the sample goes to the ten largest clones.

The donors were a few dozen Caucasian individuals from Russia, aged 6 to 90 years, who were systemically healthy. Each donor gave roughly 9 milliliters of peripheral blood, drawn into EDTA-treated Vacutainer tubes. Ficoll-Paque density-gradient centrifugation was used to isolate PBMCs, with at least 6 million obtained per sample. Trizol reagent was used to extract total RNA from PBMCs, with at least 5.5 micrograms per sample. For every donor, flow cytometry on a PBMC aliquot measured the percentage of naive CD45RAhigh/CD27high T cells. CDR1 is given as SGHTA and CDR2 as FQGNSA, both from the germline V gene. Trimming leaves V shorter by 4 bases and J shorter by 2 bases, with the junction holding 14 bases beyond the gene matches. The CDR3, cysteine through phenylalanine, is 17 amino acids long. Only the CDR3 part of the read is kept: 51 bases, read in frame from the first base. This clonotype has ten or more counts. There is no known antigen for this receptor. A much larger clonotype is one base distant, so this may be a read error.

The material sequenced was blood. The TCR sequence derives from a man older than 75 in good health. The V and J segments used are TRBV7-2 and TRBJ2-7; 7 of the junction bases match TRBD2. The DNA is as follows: TGTGCCAGCAGCTCGCGGCCGGGGGGAGACACCACCTACGAGCAGTACTTC. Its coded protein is CASSSRPGGDTTYEQYF.